The sequence of this T cell receptor beta chain was determined in a study of regulatory T cells in long-lasting Graves disease. Arm-PCR of CDR3 regions with iRepertoire HTBI primers generated TCR beta libraries. TCRdb passed the multiplex PCR reads through MiXCR, listing each CDR3 protein once. The sample lists 400,000 to 500,000 distinct CDR3 sequences; over 12% were seen once. Specified time point: newly diagnosed GD, antithyroid drugs for less than 3 months. The TCR library was made from RNA that had been extracted from PBMCs in TRIzol. This clonotype was seen many times. In addition, the sample was reused for a study of T cells in Graves' hyperthyroidism and ophthalmopathy.

Here the sequenced sample was peripheral blood mononuclear cells (PBMCs), taken at new diagnosis, from a patient treated with antithyroid drugs. The sequence was collected from a woman aged 40 to 50 with Graves disease.

The CDR3 region has the DNA TGTGCCAGCAGTTGGCAGGGAGGGAACACTGAAGCTTTCTTT. Translated: CASSWQGGNTEAFF. This chain uses TRBV12-3 or TRBV12-4 with TRBJ1-1, with D tentatively TRBD1 (5 bases). This CDR3 comprises 14 residues. V lost 4 bases, J lost 1 base, and 10 bases lay in between.